This TCR beta chain comes out of a study of CD8 T cells in Susac syndrome (dated by TCRdb to the late 2010s). About the full investigation: Whether CD8+ T cell activation and differentiation in Susac syndrome was antigen driven was tested using repertoire sequencing. Broad study findings and their caveats: The number of individuals in the TCR sequencing and HLA analysis was acknowledged as relatively small.

Worth noting for this clonotype: Its specific antigen is unknown. The input lacks base qualities; no much larger clone sits a single base away.

High-throughput TCR beta sequencing profiled peripheral blood CD8+ and CD4+ T cells from healthy donors, Susac syndrome patients and multiple sclerosis patients. The multiple sclerosis controls were treatment-naive patients who had stable or active relapsing-remitting disease and met the revised McDonald criteria. Bulk CD8+ and CD4+ T cells were purified by magnetic negative isolation, whereas CD8+ TEMRA cells were enriched by FACS. Blood was drawn into EDTA tubes, processed within 24 hours, and PBMCs were isolated by density gradient centrifugation. PBMCs destined for TCR sequencing were cryopreserved in liquid nitrogen and later thawed in a 37 °C water bath. A purity of at least 90% was achieved for sorted or isolated CD4+, CD8+ and CD8+ TEMRA cells. RNA was extracted with the RNeasy kit and about 0.5 to 1 ug was reverse transcribed using random hexamers. TCR beta CDR3 regions were amplified with the immunoSEQ multiplex PCR assay covering 54 Vbeta and 13 Jbeta segments. PCR amplification bias was corrected using a synthetic template baseline for primer optimization and computational correction. In the source study's methods: Reads were assigned to V, D and J genes according to IMGT and analyzed in immunoSEQ Analyzer, with only productive sequences retained. Clonality was calculated as one minus the Shannon entropy normalized by log2 of the number of productive unique sequences. For each patient and control, public and private clones were evaluated within the 100 most prevalent clones. A clone was defined as Susac-specific if it was absent from the healthy and MS cohorts, from approximately 980 published viral clones and from other ImmuneACCESS disease sequences. The public sequencing data were trimmed at Q25 with fastp and processed into clonotypes with MiXCR by TCRdb, which kept only in-frame beta chains. All rows with the same CDR3 protein become a single entry with the most common DNA and genes. Here the V and J calls rest on TCRdb's processing, not on the authors' analysis. Within this sample are 110,000 or so distinct CDR3 sequences, with 93% of them counted one time only. Roughly 0.088% of the sample goes to the ten largest clones.

According to the germline V gene, CDR1 reads MNHEY and CDR2 reads SVGEGT. Trimming removed 6 bases from V and 13 bases from J, leaving 12 bases between the germline ends. The CDR3 starts with the cysteine, ends with the phenylalanine, and has 11 residues. Only the CDR3 DNA stays, 33 bases, in frame from base 1. This chain is built from TRBV6-2 or TRBV6-3 and TRBJ2-2; possibly the D gene is TRBD2, per 5 matching bases. The sequenced material came from CD4+ T cells from PBMCs. The source is a human donor with multiple sclerosis. Here the CDR3 is given as CASSQGSGLFF. In nucleotide form, the sequence is TGTGCCAGCAGCCAAGGGAGTGGGCTGTTTTTT.